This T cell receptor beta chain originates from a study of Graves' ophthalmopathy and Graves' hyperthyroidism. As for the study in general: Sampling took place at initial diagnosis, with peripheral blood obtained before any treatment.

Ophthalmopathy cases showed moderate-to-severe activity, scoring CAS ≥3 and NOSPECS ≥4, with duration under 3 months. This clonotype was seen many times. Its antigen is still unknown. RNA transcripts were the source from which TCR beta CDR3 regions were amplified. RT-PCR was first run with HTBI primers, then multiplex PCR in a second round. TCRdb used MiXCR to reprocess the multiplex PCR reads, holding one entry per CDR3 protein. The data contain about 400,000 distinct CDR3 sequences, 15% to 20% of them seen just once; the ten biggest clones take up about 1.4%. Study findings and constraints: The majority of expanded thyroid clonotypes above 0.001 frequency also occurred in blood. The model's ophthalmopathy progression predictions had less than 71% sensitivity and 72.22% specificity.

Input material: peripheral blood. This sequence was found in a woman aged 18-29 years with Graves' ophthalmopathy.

The CDR3 DNA reads as TGCGCCAGCAGCTTGGGGACAGGGGGCCGGAGCTCCTACGAGCAGTACTTC. Translated, it gives CASSLGTGGRSSYEQYF. V gene TRBV5-1 combines with J gene TRBJ2-7, with 11 nucleotides matching TRBD1. The V gene end was trimmed by 0 bases and the J gene end by 0 bases; junction bases not matched to a gene: 5. CDR1 and CDR2 (germline): SGHRS, YFSETQ. The CDR3 covers 17 residues.